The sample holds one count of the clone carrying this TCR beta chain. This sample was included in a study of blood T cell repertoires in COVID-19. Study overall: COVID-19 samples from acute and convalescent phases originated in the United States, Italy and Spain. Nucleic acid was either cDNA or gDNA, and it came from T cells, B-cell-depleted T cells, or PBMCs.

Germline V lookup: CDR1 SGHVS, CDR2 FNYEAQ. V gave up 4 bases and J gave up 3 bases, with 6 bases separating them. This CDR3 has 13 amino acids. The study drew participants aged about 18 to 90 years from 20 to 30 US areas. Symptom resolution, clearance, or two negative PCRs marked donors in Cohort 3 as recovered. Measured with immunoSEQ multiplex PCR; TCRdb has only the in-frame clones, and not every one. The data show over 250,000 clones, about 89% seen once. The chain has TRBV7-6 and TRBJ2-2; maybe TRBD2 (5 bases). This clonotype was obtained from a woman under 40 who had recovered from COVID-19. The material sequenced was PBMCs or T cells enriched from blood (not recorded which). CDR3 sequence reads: CASSSEDTGELFF. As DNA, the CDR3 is TGTGCCAGCAGCTCGGAGGACACCGGGGAGCTGTTTTTT.